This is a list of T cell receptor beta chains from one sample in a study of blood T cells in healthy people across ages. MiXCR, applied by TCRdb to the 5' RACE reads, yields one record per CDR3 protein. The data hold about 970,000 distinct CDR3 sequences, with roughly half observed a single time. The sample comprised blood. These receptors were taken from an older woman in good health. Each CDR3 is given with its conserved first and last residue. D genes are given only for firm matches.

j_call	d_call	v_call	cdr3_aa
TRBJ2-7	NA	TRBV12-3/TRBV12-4	CASRLAGTTYEQYF
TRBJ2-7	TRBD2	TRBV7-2	CASSFDETSGSDEQYF
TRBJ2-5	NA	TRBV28	CASSSPGRGLYQETQYF
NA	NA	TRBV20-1	CSAKLGETQYF
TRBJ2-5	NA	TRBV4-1	CASSQDWSPTQQETQYF
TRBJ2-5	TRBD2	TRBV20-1	CSARDYRGRLGHEQYF
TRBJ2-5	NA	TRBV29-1	CGVLQETQYF
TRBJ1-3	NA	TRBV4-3	CASSQDSGSGNTIYF
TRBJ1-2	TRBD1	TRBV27	CASSFLGGTETYGYTF
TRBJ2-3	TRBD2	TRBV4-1	CASSQERAGVDTQYF
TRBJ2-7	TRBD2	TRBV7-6	CASSWIPGLAGAPNSYEQYF
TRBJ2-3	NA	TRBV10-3	CAISESLDTQYF
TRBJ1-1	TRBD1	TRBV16	CASSQGTGDMNTEAFF
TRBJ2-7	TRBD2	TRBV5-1	CASSSGLAGRDEQYF
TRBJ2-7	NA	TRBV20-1	CSARYFNYEQYF
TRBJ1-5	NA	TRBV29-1	CSAALGLSNQPQHF
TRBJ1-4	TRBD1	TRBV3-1	CASSTWDRGFRNEKLFF
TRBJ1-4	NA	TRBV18	CASSLSLDVYYEKLFF
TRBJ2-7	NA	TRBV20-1	CSARAPYEQYF
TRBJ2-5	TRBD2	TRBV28	CASSLTSGRALVQETQYF
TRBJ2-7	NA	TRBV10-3	CAISEPRPYEQYF
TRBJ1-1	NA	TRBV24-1	CATRGLRAEAFF
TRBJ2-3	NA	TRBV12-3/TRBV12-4	CASHNGRRGSPDTQYF
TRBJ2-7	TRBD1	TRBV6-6	CASSRPGTETYEQYF
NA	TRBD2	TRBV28	CASRETGTRSEQYF
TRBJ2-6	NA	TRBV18	CASSPRPAGEGTGANVLTF
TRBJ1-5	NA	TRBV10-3	CAISEGMGHQPQHF
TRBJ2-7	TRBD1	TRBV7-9	CASSLKPGQGGEQYF
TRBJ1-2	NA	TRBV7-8	CASSLGPGTNYGYTF
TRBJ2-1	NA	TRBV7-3	CASSPRGRESEQFF
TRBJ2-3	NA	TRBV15	CATSRDPGSDTQYF
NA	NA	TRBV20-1	CSASARGEQYF
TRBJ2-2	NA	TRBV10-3	CAISELGGTGELFF
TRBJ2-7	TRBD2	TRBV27	CASSHKTSGTYEQYF
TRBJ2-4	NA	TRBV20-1	CSASSLKSDVKNIQYF
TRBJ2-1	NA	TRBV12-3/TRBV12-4	CASTDTVQSSYNEQFF
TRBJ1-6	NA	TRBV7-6	CASSLGRDRPLHF
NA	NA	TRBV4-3	CTSSQFTWGETQYF
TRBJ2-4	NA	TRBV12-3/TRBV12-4	CASSSGDLKNIQYF
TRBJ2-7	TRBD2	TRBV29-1	CSTRLAGGCEQYF
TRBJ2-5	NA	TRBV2	CASSEGTGWAHGAQYF
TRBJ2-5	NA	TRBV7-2	CASSSPNPPGTQYF
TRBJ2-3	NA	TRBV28	CASNTGFTQYF
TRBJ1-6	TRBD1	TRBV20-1	CSASGQGGGLNSPLHF
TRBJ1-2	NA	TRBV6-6	CASKGYQGYGYTF
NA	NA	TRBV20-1	CSASLRSHSYNEQYF
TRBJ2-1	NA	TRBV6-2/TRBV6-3	CASRPWGLTYNEQFF
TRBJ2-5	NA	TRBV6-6	CASSRAAAQETQYF